This record looks at one T cell receptor (beta chain) sequence and its context. The sample belongs to a study of blood T cell repertoires in COVID-19. The overall study: Some COVID-19 samples were acute and others convalescent; all came from the United States, Italy and Spain. PBMCs, B-cell-depleted T cells, or T cells were the source of the cDNA or gDNA that made up the material.

J lost 1 base, V lost 3 bases, and 6 bases had no gene match. The CDR3 has 17 amino acids. Per germline, CDR1 GTSNPN and CDR2 SVGIG (reference sequence). The authors' processing: Estimation of nucleated cell counts was performed using reference gene primer amplification. Generated by immunoSEQ multiplex PCR, the TCRdb table keeps only in-frame clones and is missing some. V, J and clone size were drawn from that table, and D and trimming were deduced from the DNA. The table has fewer than 130,000 clones, approximately 90% seen once. The chain is built from TRBV30 and TRBJ2-4, with TRBD2 matching over 13 bases. This TCR was recovered from a woman aged 50 to 60 with acute or convalescent COVID-19. Source material: peripheral blood. The CDR3 DNA reads as TGTGCCTGGAGGACCACGGGACTAGCGGGGGCCAAAAACATTCAGTACTTC. Protein product: CAWRTTGLAGAKNIQYF.